The following is a T cell receptor (beta chain) sequence with its context. This clone appeared once. What antigen it recognizes has not been identified. No much larger clone exists at a distance of one base, and base qualities are not known. Reading the label with the study, this specimen's time point is: recipient sample about 28 days before transplant, after cytoreduction. Blood samples were obtained from recipients approximately 28 days before transplant and at days 30, 100 and 180 after transplant. Using Nuclei Lysis Solution, genomic DNA was extracted from unfractionated peripheral blood mononuclear cells that were either fresh or cryopreserved. This specimen belongs to a study of T cell clonotyping in hematopoietic cell transplantation (dated by TCRdb to the early 2020s). Study-wide context: Pretransplant samples from recipients were collected after cytoreduction. Patient recruitment ran from late 2015 to early 2017, and follow-up continued until September 2020 or death. A total of 130 or so blood samples were collected in the study from approximately 34 consecutive transplant recipients and their related donors. General conclusions and limits of the study: The sample size was limited, and because cells were not sorted, the contributions of CD4 and CD8 repertoires could not be separated. A decrease in recipient TCR diversity was observed after transplant, and a progressive increase in pathologically expanded clonotypes was seen from day 30 to day 180. Donor and pretransplant recipient Inverse Simpson Index values predicted broader posttransplant TCR repertoire diversity. Overlap with donor repertoires was found for only a small fraction of recipient repertoires, with over 97% found to appear de novo at the given depth.

The immunoSEQ assay, a bias-controlled multiplex PCR using V- and J-specific primers, was used to amplify TCR beta CDR3 regions from genomic DNA. In a second PCR step, a proprietary barcode and Illumina adapter sequences were attached to the CDR3 amplicons. CDR3 libraries were sequenced on an Illumina MiSeq instrument. In the paper's pipeline: immunoSEQ Analyzer 3.0 was used for export and quality control, with R Bioconductor and Immunarch used for downstream analyses. Only productive rearrangements in the normalized downsampled data set went into calculating the repertoire metrics. Pathologically expanded clonotypes were defined as those larger than 5 templates in the normalized cohort. Repertoire diversity was measured with the Inverse Simpson Index. To capture all clonotypes, CMV-specificity analyses were performed on the non-normalized data set. In its TCRdb copy, this immuneACCESS table keeps in-frame sequences only and misses some clones. Where compared with another copy, unresolved V genes explain less than half of these, and the others have no known cause. V, J and clone size are those of that table, while D and trimming were read from the DNA. Within this sample are about 76,000 clones, with approximately 95% of them counted one time only. Jointly, the top ten make up roughly 1.5% of the sample.

The CDR3 spans 14 residues, from the cysteine through the phenylalanine. The read is trimmed to its CDR3 DNA, 42 bases read in frame from base 1. V is pared back by 1 base and J by 7 bases, with 13 bases lying between the germline termini. Based on the germline V gene, the CDR1 and CDR2 sequences are SGHVS and FNYEAQ. The source material was peripheral blood mononuclear cells, sampled before stem cell transplant. The rearrangement combines TRBV7-6 with TRBJ1-1; no D gene can be assigned with confidence. The receptor was isolated from a woman aged 45 to 65 with acute myeloid leukemia. Some clones in this sample may be carry-over from other donors' samples. The CDR3 protein: CASSLEETSIEAFF. The nucleotide sequence is TGTGCCAGCAGCTTAGAGGAAACCAGTATTGAAGCTTTCTTT.